A selection of T cell receptor beta chains follows, all from one sample in a study of Tregs in tolerant kidney transplant recipients. TCRdb's table, derived via immunoSEQ multiplex PCR, lists solely in-frame clones and lacks some. The data contain around 78,000 clones, 75% to 95% of them singletons. Sequencing used Tregs from blood, obtained before the transplant. Every receptor here comes from a human donor who received a combined kidney and bone marrow transplant. The CDR3 runs from the conserved cysteine through the conserved F or W. The order of the fields is D gene, clone size, V gene, J gene, CDR3 protein, CDR3 DNA. D genes are given only for firm matches. Some rows have no size entry. The others give once, few or many, or a class for an expanded clone.

TRBD2	.	TRBV9	TRBJ2-5	CASSPRLAGGPGETQYF	TGTGCCAGCAGCCCCCGACTAGCGGGGGGGCCGGGAGAGACCCAGTACTTC
TRBD2	few	TRBV6-1	TRBJ2-3	CASSRAGPTQDTQYF	TGTGCCAGCAGCAGAGCGGGACCCACACAAGATACGCAGTATTTT
TRBD2	few	TRBV27	TRBJ2-1	CASSLGTSRNEQFF	TGTGCCAGCAGTTTAGGGACTAGTCGGAATGAGCAGTTCTTC
.	.	TRBV2	TRBJ2-7	CASSDSLQGSFVPQYF	TGTGCCAGCAGTGACAGTCTTCAGGGATCCTTCGTACCCCAGTACTTC
TRBD1	.	TRBV6-5	TRBJ1-5	CASRRTGSSNQPQHF	TGTGCCAGCAGAAGGACAGGGTCTAGCAATCAGCCCCAGCATTTT
.	.	TRBV2	TRBJ1-2	CASSLQVGYGYTF	TGTGCCAGCAGTTTACAGGTCGGGTATGGCTACACCTTC
.	.	TRBV6-1	TRBJ1-5	CASSDQTGVNQPQHF	TGTGCCAGCAGTGACCAGACAGGTGTTAATCAGCCCCAGCATTTT
.	.	TRBV30	TRBJ2-5	CAWGPRGTQYF	TGTGCCTGGGGACCCCGGGGAACCCAGTACTTC
.	.	TRBV6-6	TRBJ2-7	CASSYSRQAAYEQYF	TGTGCCAGCAGTTACTCGAGGCAGGCCGCCTACGAGCAGTACTTC
.	.	TRBV6-1	TRBJ1-1	CASSESMGGNTEAFF	TGTGCCAGCAGTGAAAGTATGGGTGGGAACACTGAAGCTTTCTTT
.	few	TRBV18	TRBJ2-7	CASSPSQGTYEQYF	TGTGCCAGCTCCCCTAGTCAGGGAACCTACGAGCAGTACTTC
.	.	TRBV28	TRBJ2-5	CASRGAGALGEQYF	TGTGCCAGCAGGGGGGCGGGAGCTCTGGGGGAGCAGTACTTC
.	.	TRBV7-2	TRBJ1-1	CASSQGPGRRNTEAFF	TGTGCCAGCAGCCAGGGGCCAGGTAGGAGGAACACTGAAGCTTTCTTT
.	.	TRBV7-2	TRBJ1-6	CASSPPGRGQSPLHF	TGTGCCAGCAGCCCCCCGGGCAGGGGTCAGTCACCCCTCCACTTT
TRBD1	.	TRBV28	TRBJ2-4	CASSQAGDRGNIQYF	TGTGCCAGCAGTCAGGCCGGGGACAGGGGCAACATTCAGTACTTC
.	few	TRBV6-1	TRBJ2-1	CASFREFSYNEQFF	TGTGCCAGCTTTCGGGAGTTTTCCTACAATGAGCAGTTCTTC
.	.	TRBV7-8	TRBJ2-7	CASSLVEQSYEQYF	TGTGCCAGCAGCTTAGTAGAACAGTCCTACGAGCAGTACTTC
TRBD1	.	TRBV19	TRBJ2-3	CASSMGTGNTDTQYF	TGTGCCAGTAGTATGGGGACAGGCAACACAGATACGCAGTATTTT
TRBD1	.	TRBV5-7	TRBJ2-7	CASSRYGTGHYEQYF	TGTGCCAGCAGCAGATACGGGACAGGACATTACGAGCAGTACTTC
TRBD1	.	TRBV15	TRBJ1-2	CATSRDIVRTGGLNYGYTF	TGTGCCACCAGCAGAGATATTGTCCGGACAGGGGGCCTTAACTATGGCTACACCTTC
.	once	TRBV10-3	TRBJ2-3	CAISERLITDTQYF	TGTGCCATCAGTGAGCGTCTTATCACAGATACGCAGTATTTT
.	.	TRBV5-1	TRBJ2-5	CASSLGQETQYF	TGCGCCAGCAGCCTGGGGCAAGAGACCCAGTACTTC
.	.	TRBV27	TRBJ2-3	CASRSPGEGTDTQYF	TGTGCCAGCAGATCCCCGGGAGAGGGAACAGATACGCAGTATTTT
TRBD2	.	TRBV7-2	TRBJ2-7	CASSLVGAGREQYF	TGTGCCAGCAGCTTAGTCGGGGCCGGGAGGGAGCAGTACTTC
.	once	TRBV27	TRBJ2-7	CASSRTPPSGAAYEQYF	TGTGCCAGCAGCCGTACACCCCCCTCGGGGGCCGCCTACGAGCAGTACTTC
.	.	TRBV7-9	TRBJ1-4	CASSLRTPTNEKLFF	TGTGCCAGCAGCCTAAGGACTCCAACTAATGAAAAACTGTTTTTT
.	few	TRBV6-6	TRBJ1-6	CASSYSSGGLGPLHF	TGTGCCAGCAGTTACAGTTCCGGGGGTCTTGGACCCCTCCACTTT
TRBD1	.	TRBV18	TRBJ1-5	CASSPKDRAISNQPQHF	TGTGCCAGCTCACCAAAAGACAGGGCGATCAGCAATCAGCCCCAGCATTTT
TRBD2	.	TRBV7-2	TRBJ2-5	CASSLNGLAGGETQYF	TGTGCCAGCAGCTTGAATGGGCTAGCGGGAGGGGAGACCCAGTACTTC
TRBD2	once	TRBV7-2	TRBJ2-4	CASSLASGTSGSLNIQYF	TGTGCCAGCAGCTTAGCTTCCGGGACTAGCGGGAGCTTGAACATTCAGTACTTC
.	few	TRBV19	TRBJ2-4	CASKSDGMGKNIQYF	TGTGCCAGTAAGTCGGACGGGATGGGCAAAAACATTCAGTACTTC
TRBD2	.	TRBV7-3	TRBJ2-7	CASSVTGTSGRTYEQYF	TGTGCCAGCAGCGTCACCGGGACTAGCGGGAGAACCTACGAGCAGTACTTC
TRBD1	.	TRBV19	TRBJ1-2	CASSKGQAYGYTF	TGTGCCAGTAGTAAGGGACAGGCGTATGGCTACACCTTC
.	few	TRBV19	TRBJ2-7	CASSMTRDPQAYEQYF	TGTGCCAGTAGTATGACCCGGGACCCTCAGGCCTACGAGCAGTACTTC
TRBD2	.	TRBV25-1	TRBJ2-3	CASSALAGVADTQYF	TGTGCCAGCAGTGCGCTAGCGGGAGTTGCAGATACGCAGTATTTT
TRBD1	.	TRBV28	TRBJ1-5	CASSLGQSFGNQPQHF	TGTGCCAGCAGTTTGGGACAGTCCTTTGGCAATCAGCCCCAGCATTTT
.	few	TRBV5-1	TRBJ1-1	CASRTTNMNTEAFF	TGCGCCAGCAGAACGACAAATATGAACACTGAAGCTTTCTTT
TRBD1	.	TRBV10-3	TRBJ1-2	CAISESQGQGTNYGYTF	TGTGCCATCAGTGAGTCGCAGGGACAGGGAACTAACTATGGCTACACCTTC
.	.	TRBV25-1	TRBJ2-5	CASSDIPKETQYF	TGTGCCAGCAGTGATATACCTAAAGAGACCCAGTACTTC
.	once	TRBV19	TRBJ2-2	CASSIQKGGRGRGTGELFF	TGTGCCAGTAGTATACAAAAAGGGGGACGGGGCCGTGGCACCGGGGAGCTGTTTTTT